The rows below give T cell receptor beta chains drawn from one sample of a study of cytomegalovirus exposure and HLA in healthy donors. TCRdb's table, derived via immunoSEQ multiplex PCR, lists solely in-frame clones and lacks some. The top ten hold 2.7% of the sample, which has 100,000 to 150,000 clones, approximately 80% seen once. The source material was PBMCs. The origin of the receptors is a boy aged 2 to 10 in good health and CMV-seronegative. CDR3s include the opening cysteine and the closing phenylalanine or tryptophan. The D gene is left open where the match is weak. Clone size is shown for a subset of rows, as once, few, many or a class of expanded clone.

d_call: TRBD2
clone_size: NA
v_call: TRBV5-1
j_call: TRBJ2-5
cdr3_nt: TGCGCCAGCAGCTCCCAGACTAGCGGGGGAGGAGAGACCCAGTACTTC
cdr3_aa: CASSSQTSGGGETQYF

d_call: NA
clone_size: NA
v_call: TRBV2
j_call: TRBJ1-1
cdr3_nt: TGTGCCAGCAGTGAGGGCAGGTATACGACCGGCCCACCGAACACTGAAGCTTTCTTT
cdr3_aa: CASSEGRYTTGPPNTEAFF

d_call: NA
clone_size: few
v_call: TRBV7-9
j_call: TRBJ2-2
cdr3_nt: TGTTCCAGCATCCCGGAGGGGGGGGAGCTGTTTTTT
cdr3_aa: CSSIPEGGELFF

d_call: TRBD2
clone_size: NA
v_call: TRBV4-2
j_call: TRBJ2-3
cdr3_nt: TGTGCCAGCAGCCCCAGACTAGCGGCAAGCACAGATACGCAGTATTTT
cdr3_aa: CASSPRLAASTDTQYF

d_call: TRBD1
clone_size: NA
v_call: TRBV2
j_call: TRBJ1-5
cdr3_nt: TGTGCCAGCAGTGCAGGGGGTAATAGCAATCAGCCCCAGCATTTT
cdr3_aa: CASSAGGNSNQPQHF

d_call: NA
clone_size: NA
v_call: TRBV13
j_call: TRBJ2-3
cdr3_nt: TGTGCCAGCAGCTTAGAGAGGACGGGGGCAGATACGCAGTATTTT
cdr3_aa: CASSLERTGADTQYF

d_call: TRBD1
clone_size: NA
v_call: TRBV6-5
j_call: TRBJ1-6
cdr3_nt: TGTGCCAGCAGCCAGGACAGGGCCCATAATTCACCCCTCCACTTT
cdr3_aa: CASSQDRAHNSPLHF

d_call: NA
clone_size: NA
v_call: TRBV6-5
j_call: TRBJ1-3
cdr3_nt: TGTGCCAGCAGTTATGGCACAGGGCGAAACACCATATATTTT
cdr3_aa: CASSYGTGRNTIYF

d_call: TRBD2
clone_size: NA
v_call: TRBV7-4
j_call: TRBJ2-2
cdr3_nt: TGTGCCAGCACTAACCAGGGGACTAGCGGGAATAACACCGGGGAGCTGTTTTTT
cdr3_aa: CASTNQGTSGNNTGELFF

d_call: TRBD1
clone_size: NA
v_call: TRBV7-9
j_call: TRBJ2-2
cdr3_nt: TGTGCCAGCAGCTTGGCAGGGGGAGACACCGGGGAGCTGTTTTTT
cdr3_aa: CASSLAGGDTGELFF

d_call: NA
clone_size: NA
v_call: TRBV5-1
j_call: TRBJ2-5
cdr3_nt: TGCGCCAGCAGCCTAACAGGGCTGGGAGAGACCCAGTACTTC
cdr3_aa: CASSLTGLGETQYF

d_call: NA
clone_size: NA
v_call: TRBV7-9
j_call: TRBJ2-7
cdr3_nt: TGTGCCAGCAGCCCACCGGGGCAGGGGCTATACGAGCAGTACTTC
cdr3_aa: CASSPPGQGLYEQYF

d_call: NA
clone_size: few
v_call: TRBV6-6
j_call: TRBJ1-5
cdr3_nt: TGTGCGGCCGCGGGAAATCAGCCCCAGCATTTT
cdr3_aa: CAAAGNQPQHF

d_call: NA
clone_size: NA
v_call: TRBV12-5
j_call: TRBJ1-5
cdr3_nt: TGTGCTAGTGGACAGGGCAATCAGCCCCAGCATTTT
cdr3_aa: CASGQGNQPQHF

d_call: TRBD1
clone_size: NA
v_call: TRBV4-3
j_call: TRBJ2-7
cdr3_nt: TGCGCCAGCAGCCGCGGCCTGGGACAGCTACACTACGAGCAGTACTTC
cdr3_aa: CASSRGLGQLHYEQYF

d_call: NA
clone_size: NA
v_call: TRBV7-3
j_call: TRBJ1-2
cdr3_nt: TGTGCCAGCAGCTTATCGGACAGCGGCTATGGCTACACCTTC
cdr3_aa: CASSLSDSGYGYTF

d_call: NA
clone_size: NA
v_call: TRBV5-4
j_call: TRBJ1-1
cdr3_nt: TGTGCCAGCAGCTTGGGAGGCTCCGAACGAGCTTTCTTT
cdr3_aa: CASSLGGSERAFF

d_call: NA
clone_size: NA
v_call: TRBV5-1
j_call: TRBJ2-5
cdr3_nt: TGCGCCAGCAGCTTCATAGAAGGCGGGACCCAGTACTTC
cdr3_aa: CASSFIEGGTQYF

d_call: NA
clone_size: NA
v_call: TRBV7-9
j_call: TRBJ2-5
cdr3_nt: TGTGCCAGCAGCTTAAACGGGAGAGAGACCCAGTACTTC
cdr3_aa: CASSLNGRETQYF

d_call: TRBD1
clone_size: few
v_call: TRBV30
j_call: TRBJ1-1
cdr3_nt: TGTGCCTGTCTACAGGGGGTAAGAGCTTTCTTT
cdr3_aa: CACLQGVRAFF

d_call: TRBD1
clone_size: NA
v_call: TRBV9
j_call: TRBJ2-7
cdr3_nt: TGTGCCAGCAGCGCGGGGACAGGGGCGTCCTACGAGCAGTACTTC
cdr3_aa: CASSAGTGASYEQYF

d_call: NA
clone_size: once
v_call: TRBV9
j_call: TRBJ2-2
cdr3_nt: TGTGCCAGCAGCGTATCTAGGGAGCTGTTTTTT
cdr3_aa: CASSVSRELFF

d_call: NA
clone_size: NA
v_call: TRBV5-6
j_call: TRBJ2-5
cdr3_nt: TGTGCCAGCAGCCCATACATCAGGGGAGAAGGAGAGACCCAGTACTTC
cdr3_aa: CASSPYIRGEGETQYF

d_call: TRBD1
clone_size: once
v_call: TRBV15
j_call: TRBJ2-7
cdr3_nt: TGTGCCACCAGCAGTGCAAGCCGGGACAGGGGGCGCTTCGAGCAGTACTTC
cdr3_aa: CATSSASRDRGRFEQYF

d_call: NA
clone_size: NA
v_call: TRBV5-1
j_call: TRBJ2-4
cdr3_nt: TGCGCCAGCAGCTTGGATGGGGGCAGGCAGGTCCTCGGAGCCAAAAACATTCAGTACTTC
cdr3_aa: CASSLDGGRQVLGAKNIQYF

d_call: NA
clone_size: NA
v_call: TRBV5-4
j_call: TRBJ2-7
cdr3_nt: TGTGCCAGCAGCTTGATACAATCCTACGAGCAGTACTTC
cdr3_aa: CASSLIQSYEQYF

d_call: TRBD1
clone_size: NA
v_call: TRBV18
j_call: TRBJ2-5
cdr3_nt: TGTGCCAGCTCACCACGGACAGGGATCCGAGAGACCCAGTACTTC
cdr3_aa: CASSPRTGIRETQYF

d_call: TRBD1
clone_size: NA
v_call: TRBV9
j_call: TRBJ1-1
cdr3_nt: TGTGCCAGCAGCGTAGAGGGGACAGGGGGCACTGAAGCTTTCTTT
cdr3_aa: CASSVEGTGGTEAFF

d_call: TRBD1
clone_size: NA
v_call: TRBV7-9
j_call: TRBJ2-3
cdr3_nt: TGTTCCAGCAGCTTACCCACCCCTTCACAGGGGTCGGGCCGCGATACGCAGTATTTT
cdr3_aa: CSSSLPTPSQGSGRDTQYF

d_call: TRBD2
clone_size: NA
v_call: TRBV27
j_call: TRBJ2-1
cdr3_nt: TGTGCCAGCAGTTCACCAAAGCTAGCGGGGGGTTATAATGAGCAGTTCTTC
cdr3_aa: CASSSPKLAGGYNEQFF

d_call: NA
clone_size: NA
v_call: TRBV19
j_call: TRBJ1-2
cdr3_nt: TGTGCCAGTAGCGGGGGTTGGGGCTACACCTTC
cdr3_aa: CASSGGWGYTF

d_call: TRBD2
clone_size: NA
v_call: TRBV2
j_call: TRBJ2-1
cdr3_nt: TGTGCCAGCAGTGAGCCCCAGCGGGAGTACAATGAGCAGTTCTTC
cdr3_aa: CASSEPQREYNEQFF

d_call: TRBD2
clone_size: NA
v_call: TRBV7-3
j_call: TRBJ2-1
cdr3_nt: TGTGCCAGCAGCTCTAGCGGGAGGAGTGACAATGAGCAGTTCTTC
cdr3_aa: CASSSSGRSDNEQFF

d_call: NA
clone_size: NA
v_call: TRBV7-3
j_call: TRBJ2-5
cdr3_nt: TGTGCCAGCAGCTTAGGCCAGTCGCCAGGGGAGACCCAGTACTTC
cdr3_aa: CASSLGQSPGETQYF

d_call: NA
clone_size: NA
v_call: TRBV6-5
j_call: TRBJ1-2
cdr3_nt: TGTGCCAGCAGTTACTCGACAGACCTCCCCGCCGCTGGCTACACCTTC
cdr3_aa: CASSYSTDLPAAGYTF

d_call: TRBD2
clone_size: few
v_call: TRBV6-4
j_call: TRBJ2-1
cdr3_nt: TGTGCCAGCAGTGACTCGACTAGCGGGACATACAATGAGCAGTTCTTC
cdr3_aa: CASSDSTSGTYNEQFF

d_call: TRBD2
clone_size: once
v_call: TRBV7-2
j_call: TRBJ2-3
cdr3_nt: TGTGCCAGCAGCAGTAGCGGGGGGCGGGGAGATACGCAGTATTTT
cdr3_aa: CASSSSGGRGDTQYF

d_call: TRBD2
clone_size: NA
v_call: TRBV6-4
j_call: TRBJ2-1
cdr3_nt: TGTGCCAGCAGTTCCCTAGCGGGGGCTTACAATGAGCAGTTCTTC
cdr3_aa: CASSSLAGAYNEQFF

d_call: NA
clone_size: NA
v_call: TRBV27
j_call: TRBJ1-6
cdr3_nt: TGTGCCAGCAGCCCTCGACATATTGGAGGTCTGGGATCCTATAATTCACCCCTCCACTTT
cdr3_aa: CASSPRHIGGLGSYNSPLHF

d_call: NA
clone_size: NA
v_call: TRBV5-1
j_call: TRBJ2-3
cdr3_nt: TGCGCCAGCAGCTTGGCTCCAGCGAGGGCAGATACGCAGTATTTT
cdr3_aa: CASSLAPARADTQYF

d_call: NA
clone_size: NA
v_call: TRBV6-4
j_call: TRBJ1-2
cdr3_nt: TGTGCCAGCAGAGCGACAGACTCAGATGGCTACACCTTC
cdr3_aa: CASRATDSDGYTF

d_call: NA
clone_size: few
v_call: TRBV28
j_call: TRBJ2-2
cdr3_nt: TGTGCCAGCAGACTGGGGGCCCCTGACACCGGGGAGCTGTTTTTT
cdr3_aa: CASRLGAPDTGELFF

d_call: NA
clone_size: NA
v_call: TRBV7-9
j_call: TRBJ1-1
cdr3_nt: TGTGCCAGCAGCCGGTACGACAGATCGAACACTGAAGCTTTCTTT
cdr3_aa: CASSRYDRSNTEAFF

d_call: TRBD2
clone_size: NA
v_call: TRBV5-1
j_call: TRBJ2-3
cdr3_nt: TGCGCCAGCAGCTTGGAAAGCGGGGGGGCCGGGACGCAGTATTTT
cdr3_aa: CASSLESGGAGTQYF

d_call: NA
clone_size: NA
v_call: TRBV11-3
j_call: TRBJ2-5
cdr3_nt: TGTGCCAGCAGCTTAGATGTTCGGGGTGAGACCCAGTACTTC
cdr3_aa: CASSLDVRGETQYF

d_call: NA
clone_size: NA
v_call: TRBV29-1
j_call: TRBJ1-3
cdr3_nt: TGCAGCGTTGAGGGGCCCGCGGGGGCAGGGGGAAACACCATATATTTT
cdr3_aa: CSVEGPAGAGGNTIYF

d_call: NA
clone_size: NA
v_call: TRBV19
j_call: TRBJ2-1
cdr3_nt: TGTGCCAGTAGTATAACGACAGGGAGGATTGTCTCCTACAATGAGCAGTTCTTC
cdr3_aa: CASSITTGRIVSYNEQFF

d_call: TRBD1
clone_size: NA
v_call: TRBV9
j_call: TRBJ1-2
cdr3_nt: TGTGCCAGCAGCGTAGATACAGAGGGGGCATTATATGGCTACACCTTC
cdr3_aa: CASSVDTEGALYGYTF

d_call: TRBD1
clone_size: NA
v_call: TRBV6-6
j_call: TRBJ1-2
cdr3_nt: TGTGTGGTCACCCCAACAGGGGGCACAATGTTTAATGGCTACACCTTC
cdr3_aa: CVVTPTGGTMFNGYTF